Each of the 22 T cell receptor beta chains below was sequenced from the same sample in a study of cytomegalovirus exposure and HLA in healthy donors. The PCR employed 60 Vbeta primers together with 13 Jbeta primers. Profiling relied on immunoSEQ multiplex PCR, and the TCRdb table lists in-frame clones only, not all of them. The table has roughly 100,000 clones, about a tenth seen once. The sample taken for sequencing was PBMCs. The source of these receptors is a man between 50 and 59 years old in good health and CMV-seropositive.

The J gene is TRBJ2-7, the V gene TRBV14, with 8 nucleotides matching TRBD1. CDR1 SGHDN and CDR2 FVKESK come from the germline V gene. CDR3 length equals 15 residues. The J segment lost 6 bases and the V segment lost 2 bases, leaving 9 bases of the junction unmatched. The CDR3 bases are TGTGCCAGCAGCCAATCCAGGACAGGGATTAGCGAGCAGTACTTC. Protein: CASSQSRTGISEQYF. Together with reference TRBV14 and TRBJ2-7, the CDR3 gives the full variable domain: EAGVTQFPSHSVIEKGQTVTLRCDPISGHDNLYWYRRVMGKEIKFLLHFVKESKQDESGMPNNRFLAERTGGTYSTLKVQPAELEDSGVYFCASSQSRTGISEQYFGPGTRLTVT.

The genes are TRBV4-1 and TRBJ1-4; 9 bases line up with TRBD1. This CDR3 has 15 residues. Germline V lookup: CDR1 MGHRA, CDR2 YSYEKL. V trimming: 2 bases; J trimming: 7 bases; junction bases outside the gene matches: 5. CDR3 amino acids: CASSQTGGRGEKLFF. The CDR3, as DNA: TGCGCCAGCAGCCAAACAGGGGGCAGGGGTGAAAAACTGTTTTTT.

This sequence joins TRBV6-5 and TRBJ2-7, with 7 positions matching TRBD1. The trim removed 2 bases at V and 7 bases at J, leaving 11 bases unmatched. The germline V gene has CDR1 MNHEY and CDR2 SVGAGI. CDR3 length: 15 residues. The CDR3 DNA reads as TGTGCCAGCAGTTACCGACACCCGGGACAGCTAGAGCAGTACTTC. Encoded protein: CASSYRHPGQLEQYF.

J is TRBJ2-1 and V is TRBV10-3, with D hard to call. V dropped 3 bases and J dropped 5 bases, with 5 bases sitting between them. This CDR3 is 12 amino acids long. Germline loops: CDR1 ENHRY, CDR2 SYGVKD. This chain's CDR3 is CAISDRDNEQFF. The CDR3 nucleotides read TGTGCCATCAGTGACCGGGACAATGAGCAGTTCTTC.

Comment on this clone: An end of the junction differs from the germline gene, which may be a read error. The chain carries TRBV30 and TRBJ1-4; D not resolved. Looked up from germline, CDR1 is GTSNPN and CDR2 is SVGIG (reference sequence). The CDR3 has 12 residues. This CDR3 reads CAWSYRNEKMFF. The CDR3 bases are TGTGCCTGGAGTTATAGAAATGAAAAAATGTTTTTC.

The V gene is TRBV5-4, the J gene TRBJ2-3; 9 bases line up with TRBD1. Germline V gene data show CDR1 as SGHNT and CDR2 as YYREEE (reference sequence). The ends lost 7 bases at V and 5 bases at J; junction bases unmatched: 8. The CDR3 consists of 14 residues. The CDR3 region has the DNA TGTGCCAGCGCTCCGGGACAGGGAAGAGATACGCAGTATTTT. It yields the protein CASAPGQGRDTQYF.

This sequence joins TRBV7-9 and TRBJ1-1, with 7 bases that match TRBD1. With 1 base clipped from V and 1 base from J, the junction kept 0 bases outside the gene matches. This CDR3 region has 14 residues. Germline CDR1 reads SEHNR; CDR2 reads FQNEAQ (reference sequence). CDR3 sequence: CASSLGQGNTEAFF. The CDR3 region has the DNA TGTGCCAGCAGCTTAGGACAGGGGAACACTGAAGCTTTCTTT.

This clone was detected a few times. The rearrangement links TRBV5-6 to TRBJ1-1; 7 nucleotides match TRBD1. The junction had 7 bases not matched to a gene; V was cut back by 4 bases and J by 4 bases. Germline CDR1 SGHDT, CDR2 YYEEEE. The CDR3 length is 14 residues. CDR3 loop: CASSLGGLGTEAFF. As DNA, the CDR3 is TGTGCCAGCAGCCTAGGGGGCTTGGGCACTGAAGCTTTCTTT.

This clone was seen a few times. V is TRBV19 and J is TRBJ1-5; TRBD1 aligns across 8 bases. This CDR3 comprises 17 residues. Germline assignment: CDR1 LNHDA and CDR2 SQIVND (reference sequence). The junction had 11 bases not matched to a gene; V was cut back by 7 bases and J by 0 bases. CDR3 in DNA: TGTGCCAGTACTGACAGGGGAAGGGTCTATAGCAATCAGCCCCAGCATTTT. This sequence encodes CASTDRGRVYSNQPQHF.

The V gene is TRBV5-5, the J gene TRBJ1-1; 7 nucleotides agree with TRBD1. The germline V gene encodes CDR1 SGHKS and CDR2 YYEKEE (reference sequence). The CDR3 length is 14 residues. After removal of 6 bases from V and 0 bases from J, the junction contained 5 bases not matched to a gene. The CDR3 reads CASTPTGMNTEAFF. CDR3 nucleotide sequence: TGTGCCAGCACCCCGACAGGGATGAACACTGAAGCTTTCTTT.

This rearrangement joins TRBV29-1 to TRBJ1-2; no firm D call. Deletions cut 4 bases from V and 8 bases from J, with 14 bases between. The CDR3 contains 12 residues. In germline, CDR1 is SQVTM, CDR2 ANQGSEA. The CDR3, as DNA: TGCAGCGTTGGATCATCGGGGTGGGGCTACACCTTC. It specifies CSVGSSGWGYTF.

In its sample, this clone was seen a few times. The genes are TRBV5-6 and TRBJ2-7; no firm D call. The CDR3 extends over 12 amino acids. Germline lookup yields CDR1 SGHDT and CDR2 YYEEEE. The germline V and J ends were trimmed by 4 bases and 2 bases, with 7 bases remaining between them. The DNA for the CDR3 is TGTGCCAGCAGCACCACAGCCTACGAGCAGTACTTC. Its translation is CASSTTAYEQYF.

V gene TRBV28 combines with J gene TRBJ2-1; 8 positions agree with TRBD2. V trimming: 2 bases; J trimming: 1 base; junction bases outside the gene matches: 1. CDR1 and CDR2 from the germline V gene are MDHEN and SYDVKM. CDR3 length equals 15 residues. Here the CDR3 reads CASSLAGGSYNEQFF. The CDR3 region has the DNA TGTGCCAGCAGTTTAGCGGGAGGTTCCTACAATGAGCAGTTCTTC.

V usage is TRBV6-5 and J usage is TRBJ2-3, with D possibly being TRBD1 (6 bases). Looked up from germline, CDR1 is MNHEY and CDR2 is SVGAGI. Trimming shortened V by 7 bases and J by 1 base, and 9 bases separated the two germline ends. This CDR3 region has 13 residues. DNA for the CDR3: TGTGCCAGCACCAGGACAGGCACAGATACGCAGTATTTT. Its protein product is CASTRTGTDTQYF.

In this sample, this clone turned up a few times. The chain has TRBV7-8 and TRBJ2-5, with 7 bases identical to TRBD1. The V gene end was trimmed by 3 bases and the J gene end by 2 bases; junction bases not matched to a gene: 3. Germline-derived CDR1 and CDR2 are SGHVS and FQNEAQ. This CDR3 has 14 amino acids. This chain's CDR3 is CASSFRDRQETQYF. For the CDR3, the DNA is TGTGCCAGCAGCTTCCGGGACAGACAAGAGACCCAGTACTTC. Combining the CDR3 with reference TRBV7-8 and TRBJ2-5 gives the whole variable domain GAGVSQSPRYKVAKRGQDVALRCDPISGHVSLFWYQQALGQGPEFLTYFQNEAQLDKSGLPSDRFFAERPEGSVSTLKIQRTQQEDSAVYLCASSFRDRQETQYFGPGTRLLVL.

This chain connects TRBV5-1 to TRBJ2-3; possibly TRBD2 for D (7 bases). The CDR3 totals 15 residues. CDR1 and CDR2 from the germline V gene are SGHRS and YFSETQ. The V end was cut by 0 bases, the J end by 6 bases, with 14 bases between. DNA of the CDR3: TGCGCCAGCAGCTTGGGTGGGGGGGCTACGGATACGCAGTATTTT. Translating it yields CASSLGGGATDTQYF.

This clone turned up a few times. The CDR3 here is CASSPGTSGSTDTQYF. The CDR3 DNA follows: TGCGCCAGCAGCCCCGGGACTAGCGGGAGCACAGATACGCAGTATTTT. This rearrangement joins TRBV4-3 to TRBJ2-3; TRBD2 aligns across 12 bases. Germline V gives CDR1 LGHNA, CDR2 YSLEER. Trimming took 4 bases from V and 0 from J; bases not matched to a gene: 2. The CDR3 consists of 16 residues.

The rearrangement links TRBV30 to TRBJ1-6; D unresolved. This CDR3 has 12 amino acids. In germline, CDR1 is GTSNPN, CDR2 SVGIG (reference sequence). The V end was cut by 1 base, the J end by 10 bases, with 8 bases between. Written as DNA, the CDR3 is TGTGCCTGGAGTGAACAACAATCACCCCTCCACTTT. It yields the protein CAWSEQQSPLHF.

This clone occurred a few times. The gene calls are TRBV11-2 and TRBJ2-1; 7 positions match TRBD2. Germline V gene sequence: CDR1 SGHAT, CDR2 FQNNGV. The V gene end was trimmed by 3 bases and the J gene end by 2 bases; junction bases not matched to a gene: 4. The CDR3 is 15 residues long. The CDR3 here is CASSLGTITYNEQFF. The CDR3, as DNA: TGTGCCAGCAGCTTGGGGACTATCACCTACAATGAGCAGTTCTTC.

This chain uses TRBV9 with TRBJ2-2; 7 nucleotides line up with TRBD2. V dropped 0 bases and J dropped 4; count of bases not matched to a gene: 3. Germline V CDR1 and CDR2: SGDLS, YYNGEE. The CDR3 covers 15 residues. The CDR3 DNA sequence: TGTGCCAGCAGCGTAGCGTCTAGCGGCACCGGGGAGCTGTTTTTT. This gives the protein CASSVASSGTGELFF.

This clone has just a few counts. The rearrangement joins TRBV29-1 to TRBJ2-5; 8 bases map to TRBD2. The trim removed 1 base at V and 4 bases at J, leaving 11 bases unmatched. Germline values: CDR1 SQVTM, CDR2 ANQGSEA. The CDR3 is 16 residues long. CDR3 coding DNA: TGCAGCGTTGAAGGGGGTGCCGGGGGGGCTCGAGAGACCCAGTACTTC. Protein: CSVEGGAGGARETQYF.

A few counts support this clone. This chain connects TRBV28 to TRBJ1-6, with D possibly matching TRBD1 (6 bases). Germline CDR1 MDHEN, CDR2 SYDVKM. The length of the CDR3 is 13 residues. Trimming pared 2 bases from V and 10 bases from J, leaving 9 bases between. CDR3 in amino acids: CASSLGGRSPLHF. The CDR3 DNA sequence: TGTGCCAGCAGTTTAGGGGGCCGATCACCCCTCCACTTT.